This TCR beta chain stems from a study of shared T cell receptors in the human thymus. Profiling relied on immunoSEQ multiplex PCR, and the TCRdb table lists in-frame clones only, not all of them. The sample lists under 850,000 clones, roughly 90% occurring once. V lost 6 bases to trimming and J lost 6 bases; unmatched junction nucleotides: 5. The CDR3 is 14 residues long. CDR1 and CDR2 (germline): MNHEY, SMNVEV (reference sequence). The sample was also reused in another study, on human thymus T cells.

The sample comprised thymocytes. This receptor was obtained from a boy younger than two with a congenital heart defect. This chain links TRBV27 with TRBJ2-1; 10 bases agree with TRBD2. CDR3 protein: CASSQAGGVNEQFF. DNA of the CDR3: TGTGCCAGCAGCCAAGCGGGAGGGGTCAATGAGCAGTTCTTC.